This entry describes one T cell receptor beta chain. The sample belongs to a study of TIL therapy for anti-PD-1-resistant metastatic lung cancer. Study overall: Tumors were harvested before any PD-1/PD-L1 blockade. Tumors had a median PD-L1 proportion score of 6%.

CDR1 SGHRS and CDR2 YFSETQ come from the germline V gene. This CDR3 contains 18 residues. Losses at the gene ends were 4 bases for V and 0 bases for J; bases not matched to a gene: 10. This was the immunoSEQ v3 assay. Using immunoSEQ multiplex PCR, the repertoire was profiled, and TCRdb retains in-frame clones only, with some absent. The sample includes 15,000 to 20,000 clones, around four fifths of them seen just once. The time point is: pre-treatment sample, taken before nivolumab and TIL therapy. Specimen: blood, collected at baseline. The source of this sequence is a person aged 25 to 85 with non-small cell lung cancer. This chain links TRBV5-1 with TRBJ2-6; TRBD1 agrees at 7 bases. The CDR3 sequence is CASSGTGTVTSGANVLTF. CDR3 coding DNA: TGCGCCAGCAGCGGAACCGGGACAGTAACCTCTGGGGCCAACGTCCTGACTTTC.